These T cell receptor beta chains were read from a single sample in a study of OX40 agonist ivuxolimab in advanced cancers. Profiled with immunoSEQ multiplex PCR; TCRdb holds only in-frame clones, not every one. The repertoire consists of 60,000 to 80,000 clones, with about 94% occurring once and the leading ten covering over 0.35%. The material sequenced was CD4+ or CD8+ T cells sorted from blood, taken in a trial of the OX40 agonist ivuxolimab. Receptor source: an adult with an advanced solid tumor such as melanoma, head and neck, liver or kidney cancer. Both conserved end residues are part of each CDR3. The order of the fields is V gene, D gene, CDR3 length, J gene, CDR3 DNA, CDR3 protein. A D gene is named only where the DNA matches it firmly.

V gene: TRBV7-9; D gene: .; CDR3 length: 16; J gene: TRBJ2-7; CDR3 DNA: TGTGCCAGCAGCCCCCCTGGGCTAGCCAGCTCCTACGAGCAGTACTTC; CDR3 protein: CASSPPGLASSYEQYF
V gene: TRBV6-5; D gene: TRBD1; CDR3 length: 14; J gene: TRBJ2-7; CDR3 DNA: TGTGCCAGCAGTTACGGGACAGAATACTACGAGCAGTACTTC; CDR3 protein: CASSYGTEYYEQYF
V gene: TRBV5-1; D gene: TRBD2; CDR3 length: 17; J gene: TRBJ2-1; CDR3 DNA: TGCGCCAGCAGCAGGGGAAGCGGGAGGGCCCTATTCAATGAGCAGTTCTTC; CDR3 protein: CASSRGSGRALFNEQFF
V gene: TRBV6-5; D gene: .; CDR3 length: 14; J gene: TRBJ2-7; CDR3 DNA: TGTGCCAGCAGTTACTCCACCTTATCCTACGAGCAGTACTTC; CDR3 protein: CASSYSTLSYEQYF
V gene: TRBV13; D gene: TRBD2; CDR3 length: 18; J gene: TRBJ2-1; CDR3 DNA: TGTGCCAGCAGCGGCCGCTTGGGTAGCGGGAGGGCACACAATGAGCAGTTCTTC; CDR3 protein: CASSGRLGSGRAHNEQFF
V gene: TRBV7-2; D gene: .; CDR3 length: 13; J gene: TRBJ1-1; CDR3 DNA: TGTGCCAGCAGCCCGGGGCGGGATACTGAAGCTTTCTTT; CDR3 protein: CASSPGRDTEAFF
V gene: TRBV19; D gene: TRBD2; CDR3 length: 19; J gene: TRBJ2-1; CDR3 DNA: TGTGCCAGTAGTAAAACGCCGGGACTAGCGGGACCCCTCTACAATGAGCAGTTCTTC; CDR3 protein: CASSKTPGLAGPLYNEQFF
V gene: TRBV10-3; D gene: .; CDR3 length: 16; J gene: TRBJ2-5; CDR3 DNA: TGTGCCATCAGTGAGTCCGCAACTAGGAGAAAAGAGACCCAGTACTTC; CDR3 protein: CAISESATRRKETQYF
V gene: TRBV14; D gene: .; CDR3 length: 12; J gene: TRBJ2-2; CDR3 DNA: TGTGCCAGCAGCCAACTATCGGGGGAGCTGTTTTTT; CDR3 protein: CASSQLSGELFF
V gene: TRBV6-6; D gene: TRBD2; CDR3 length: 16; J gene: TRBJ2-1; CDR3 DNA: TGTGCCAGCAGTTACGTAGCGGGCCTCTCCTACAATGAGCAGTTCTTC; CDR3 protein: CASSYVAGLSYNEQFF